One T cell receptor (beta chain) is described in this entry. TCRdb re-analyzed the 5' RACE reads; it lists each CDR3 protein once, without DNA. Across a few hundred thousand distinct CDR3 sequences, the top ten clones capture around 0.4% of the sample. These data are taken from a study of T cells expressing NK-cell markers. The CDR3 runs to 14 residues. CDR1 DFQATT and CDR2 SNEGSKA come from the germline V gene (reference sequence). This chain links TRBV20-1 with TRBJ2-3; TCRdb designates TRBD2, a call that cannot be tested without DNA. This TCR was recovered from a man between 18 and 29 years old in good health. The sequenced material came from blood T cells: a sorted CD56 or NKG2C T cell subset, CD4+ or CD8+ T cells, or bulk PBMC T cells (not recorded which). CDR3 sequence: CSGLGESHTDTQYF.